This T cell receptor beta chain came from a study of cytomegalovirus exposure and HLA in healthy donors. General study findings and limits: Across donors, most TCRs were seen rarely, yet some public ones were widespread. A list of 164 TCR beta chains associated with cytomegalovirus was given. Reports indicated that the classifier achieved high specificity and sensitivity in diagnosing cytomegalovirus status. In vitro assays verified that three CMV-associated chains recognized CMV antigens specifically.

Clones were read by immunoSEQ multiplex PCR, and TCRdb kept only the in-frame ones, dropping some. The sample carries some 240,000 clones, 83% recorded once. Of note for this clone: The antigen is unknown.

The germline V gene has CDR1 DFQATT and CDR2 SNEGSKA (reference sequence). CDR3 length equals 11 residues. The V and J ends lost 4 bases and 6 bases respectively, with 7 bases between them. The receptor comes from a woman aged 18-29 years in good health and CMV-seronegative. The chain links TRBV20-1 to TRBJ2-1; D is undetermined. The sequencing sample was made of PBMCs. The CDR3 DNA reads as TGCAGTGCTACCTGGCGCAATGAGCAGTTCTTC. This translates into CSATWRNEQFF.